One and the same sample provided the 31 T cell receptor beta chains below, sequenced in a study of blood T cells in healthy people across ages. Sample-barcoded 5' priming and a J-beta primer mix drove a second PCR of roughly 7 to 11 cycles. TCRdb used MiXCR to reprocess the 5' RACE reads, holding one entry per CDR3 protein. The profile shows a few hundred thousand distinct CDR3 sequences, roughly 28% of them singletons. Material for sequencing was blood. The receptor set was obtained from a woman aged 70-85 years in good health.

The genes are TRBV12-3 or TRBV12-4 and TRBJ1-2; tentatively, D is TRBD1 (5 bases). V was cut by 2 bases and J by 8 bases, with 12 bases left in between. CDR3 length: 13 amino acids. The CDR3 sequence: CASSLKRGSGYTF. CDR3 bases: TGTGCCAGCAGTTTAAAACGGGGGAGCGGCTACACCTTC.

This clonotype has a handful of counts. V and J are TRBV3-1 and TRBJ1-2; D possibly corresponds to TRBD1 (5 bases). The germline V and J ends were trimmed by 4 bases and 8 bases, with 17 bases remaining between them. The CDR3 is made up of 14 amino acids. Per the germline V gene, CDR1 is LGHDT and CDR2 is YNNKEL (reference sequence). The CDR3 bases are TGTGCCAGCAGCCCCATTGAAGGGGAAACGGGCTACACCTTC. Encoded protein: CASSPIEGETGYTF.

This clonotype was seen only once. This rearrangement joins TRBV20-1 to TRBJ1-6; no reliable D call. The CDR3 runs to 16 residues. Germline V lookup: CDR1 DFQATT, CDR2 SNEGSKA (reference sequence). Between the trimmed V and J ends, which lost 0 bases and 2 bases, there was a span of 11 bases. In nucleotides, the CDR3 is TGCAGTGCTAGAGATAAGGGAAGGGCCTATAATTCACCCCTCCACTTT. It translates to CSARDKGRAYNSPLHF.

The chain recombines TRBV20-1 with TRBJ2-4; weak D call: TRBD2 (6 bases). This CDR3 comprises 14 residues. V lost 6 bases and J 0 bases, leaving 12 bases between the germline ends. Germline assignment: CDR1 DFQATT and CDR2 SNEGSKA (reference sequence). The DNA of the CDR3 is TGCAGTGCCGCCCCGGGACTAGCCAAAAACATTCAGTACTTC. Protein: CSAAPGLAKNIQYF.

This clonotype was seen a few times. The chain employs TRBV4-2 and TRBJ2-1; the match to TRBD2 covers 13 bases. After removal of 3 bases from V and 8 bases from J, the junction contained 4 bases not matched to a gene. The CDR3 contains 15 residues. The V gene's germline CDR1 is LGHNA and CDR2 YNFKEQ. This CDR3 is CASSHKLAGGDEQFF. CDR3 sequence (DNA): TGTGCCAGCAGCCACAAACTAGCGGGGGGGGATGAGCAGTTCTTC.

This clonotype came up a few times. This chain links TRBV20-1 with TRBJ1-2; D possibly corresponds to TRBD1 (5 bases). The length of the CDR3 is 15 residues. Per the germline V gene, CDR1 is DFQATT and CDR2 is SNEGSKA (reference sequence). V shed 3 bases and J shed 5 bases, with 19 bases lying between them. The CDR3 bases are TGCAGTGCTAGGGGCCCCGGGACGGAACAATATGGCTACACCTTC. Translating it yields CSARGPGTEQYGYTF.

This clonotype occurred many times. The gene calls are TRBV7-9 and TRBJ1-2, with a tentative D call TRBD1 (5 bases). The CDR3 runs to 13 residues. V was trimmed by 1 base and J by 7 bases, leaving 10 bases between them. Germline V gene sequence: CDR1 SEHNR, CDR2 FQNEAQ (reference sequence). CDR3 protein: CASSLGGAGGYTF. CDR3 nucleotides: TGTGCCAGCAGCTTAGGTGGGGCTGGTGGCTACACCTTC. Drawing the rest from reference TRBV7-9 and TRBJ1-2, the complete variable domain is DTGVSQNPRHKITKRGQNVTFRCDPISEHNRLYWYRQTLGQGPEFLTYFQNEAQLEKSRLLSDRFSAERPKGSFSTLEIQRTEQGDSAMYLCASSLGGAGGYTFGSGTRLTVV.

The chain uses TRBV7-2 and TRBJ2-3, with unresolved D. The CDR3 spans 12 residues. Germline CDR1 is SGHTA and CDR2 is FQGNSA. Trimming took off 7 bases at V and 7 bases at J, with 12 bases between the two ends. CDR3: CASTPSANTQYF. CDR3 sequence (DNA): TGTGCCAGCACCCCATCGGCGAATACGCAGTATTTT.

The rearrangement links TRBV6-5 to TRBJ1-2; maybe TRBD1 (6 bases). Germline CDR1 is MNHEY and CDR2 is SVGAGI. V lost 2 bases, J lost 7 bases, and 11 bases lay in between. This CDR3 is built from 13 residues. CDR3: CASSYADSGGYTF. DNA of the CDR3: TGTGCCAGCAGTTACGCGGACAGCGGTGGCTACACCTTC.

This clonotype was seen repeatedly, ten times or more. The chain carries TRBV29-1 and TRBJ2-3; D gene ambiguous. Germline V CDR1 and CDR2: SQVTM, ANQGSEA. The V end was cut by 3 bases, the J end by 7 bases, with 8 bases between. The CDR3 contains 11 residues. DNA for the CDR3: TGCAGCGTTGATAAGCAAAATACGCAGTATTTT. Translation: CSVDKQNTQYF.

This clonotype has just one count. This chain connects TRBV6-2 or TRBV6-3 to TRBJ2-1; TRBD1 is a possible D gene (5 bases). The CDR3 covers 16 residues. Germline CDR1 is MNHEY and CDR2 is SVGEGT. V was pared by 6 bases and J by 7 bases, with 22 bases between. In nucleotides, the CDR3 is TGTGCCAGCAGCCCGCCAGGGCATGGCCTCTTGAATGAGCAGTTCTTC. It translates to CASSPPGHGLLNEQFF.

The chain joins TRBV2 to TRBJ2-2; 8 nucleotides match TRBD1. Looked up from germline, CDR1 is SNHLY and CDR2 is FYNNEI. The CDR3 has 14 residues. Trimming removed 4 bases from V and 6 bases from J; junction bases left unmatched: 4. CDR3 nucleotide sequence: TGTGCCAGCAGTGTGGACAGGGTTCCCGGGGAGCTGTTTTTT. It encodes CASSVDRVPGELFF.

This clonotype was counted at least ten times. One end of the junction does not line up with germline, which may come from a read error. The chain employs TRBV5-1 and TRBJ2-7; TRBD1 aligns across 8 bases. Germline lookup yields CDR1 SGHRS and CDR2 YFSETQ. The CDR3 is made up of 14 amino acids. CDR3 sequence reads: CASSLVQGAYEQYF. The CDR3 DNA follows: TGTGCCAGCAGCTTAGTACAGGGGGCCTACGAGCAGTACTTC.

This clonotype has more than one count but fewer than ten. The V and J genes are TRBV5-6 and TRBJ1-2; D uncertain. CDR1 is SGHDT, CDR2 YYEEEE, per germline. V was clipped by 4 bases and J by 4 bases, with 8 bases between them. This CDR3 is built from 12 residues. The CDR3 is CASSPDLYGYTF. The CDR3 DNA follows: TGTGCCAGCAGCCCAGACCTCTATGGCTACACCTTC.

The sample holds one count of this clonotype. The rearrangement joins TRBV29-1 to TRBJ2-1, with D possibly matching TRBD1 (5 bases). The tail of the sequence fits TRBJ2-5 better, so the J call may be wrong. Germline-derived CDR1 and CDR2 are SQVTM and ANQGSEA. The CDR3 is 12 residues long. The CDR3 is CSVRDRLETQYF. The DNA of the CDR3 is TGCAGCGTTCGCGACAGATTAGAGACCCAGTACTTC.

The chain couples TRBV10-3 to TRBJ2-2; 10 nucleotides align to TRBD2. The germline CDR1 and CDR2 sequences are ENHRY and SYGVKD. V lost 7 bases to trimming and J lost 4 bases; unmatched junction nucleotides: 3. CDR3 length: 14 amino acids. The CDR3 reads CAIMEREGTGELFF. The CDR3, as DNA: TGTGCCATCATGGAGCGGGAGGGCACCGGGGAGCTGTTTTTT.

The gene calls are TRBV27 and TRBJ1-5; no reliable D call. The CDR3 has 14 amino acids. Germline CDR1 and CDR2: MNHEY and SMNVEV (reference sequence). V was trimmed by 5 bases and J by 10 bases, leaving 18 bases between them. The DNA for the CDR3 is TGTGCCAGCAGTCCGACTGACGACCGGCTACCCCAGCATTTT. Translated, it gives CASSPTDDRLPQHF.

V usage is TRBV3-1 and J usage is TRBJ1-6; 11 nucleotides line up with TRBD1. V trimming: 1 base; J trimming: 13 bases; junction bases outside the gene matches: 6. CDR1 LGHDT and CDR2 YNNKEL come from the germline V gene (reference sequence). There are 15 residues in the CDR3. For the CDR3, the DNA is TGTGCCAGCAGCCAAGGGGACAGGGGGAATGATCCCCTCCACTTT. Protein product: CASSQGDRGNDPLHF.

This chain connects TRBV7-2 to TRBJ1-6; D perhaps matches TRBD1 (5 bases). Germline V gene lookup returns CDR1 SGHTA and CDR2 FQGNSA. The CDR3 runs to 16 residues. With 6 bases removed from V and 6 bases from J, the gap between germline ends came to 18 bases. CDR3 DNA: TGTGCCAGCAGACGGGGGGGTAGGGCTGGTAATTCACCCCTCCACTTT. This encodes CASRRGGRAGNSPLHF.

This rearrangement joins TRBV7-2 to TRBJ2-1; D perhaps matches TRBD2 (5 bases). The CDR3 loop spans 14 amino acids. Germline V gene data show CDR1 as SGHTA and CDR2 as FQGNSA. The V and J ends lost 3 bases and 4 bases respectively, with 10 bases between them. The CDR3 region has the DNA TGTGCCAGCAGCTTTTATAGAGGGTACAATGAGCAGTTCTTC. Its protein product is CASSFYRGYNEQFF.

This clonotype was found a few times. The gene calls are TRBV19 and TRBJ2-4, with TRBD1 matching over 9 bases. The CDR3 runs 17 residues. Germline loops: CDR1 LNHDA, CDR2 SQIVND (reference sequence). With 5 bases clipped from V and 0 bases from J, the junction kept 8 bases outside the gene matches. This chain's CDR3 is CASSRILQGAAKNIQYF. The CDR3 coding sequence is TGTGCCAGTAGTCGAATCTTACAGGGGGCAGCCAAAAACATTCAGTACTTC.

This clonotype has only a few counts. The chain combines TRBV10-3 with TRBJ1-3, with D uncertain. Trimming removed 1 base at V and 0 bases at J, with 4 bases between. CDR1 and CDR2 from the germline V gene are ENHRY and SYGVKD. The CDR3 consists of 14 residues. CDR3 residues: CAISEWGSGNTIYF. CDR3 in DNA: TGTGCCATCAGTGAGTGGGGCTCTGGAAACACCATATATTTT.

This clonotype has just one count. DNA of the CDR3: TGCGCCAGCAGCTCCCAGACCGCAGATACGCAGTATTTT. It yields the protein CASSSQTADTQYF. The V call is TRBV5-1, the J call TRBJ2-3; D gene unclear. CDR1 and CDR2 (germline): SGHRS, YFSETQ. The CDR3 contains 13 residues. Trimming cost V 3 bases and J 4 bases, with 9 bases left between them.

V and J are TRBV29-1 and TRBJ1-2; a possible D gene is TRBD1 (6 bases). The CDR3 has 13 residues. From germline, CDR1 is SQVTM and CDR2 ANQGSEA. Trimming took off 2 bases at V and 8 bases at J, with 15 bases between the two ends. CDR3 region: CSVERGLDSGYTF. Here the CDR3 DNA reads TGCAGCGTTGAACGAGGTTTGGACAGCGGCTACACCTTC. The entire variable domain, with the rest obtained from reference TRBV29-1 and TRBJ1-2, is as follows: SAVISQKPSRDICQRGTSLTIQCQVDSQVTMMFWYRQQPGQSLTLIATANQGSEATYESGFVIDKFPISRPNLTFSTLTVSNMSPEDSSIYLCSVERGLDSGYTFGSGTRLTVV.

The genes are TRBV20-1 and TRBJ1-2; TRBD1 is a possible D gene (5 bases). The CDR3 loop spans 14 amino acids. Germline CDR1 and CDR2: DFQATT and SNEGSKA (reference sequence). Deletions cut 5 bases from V and 7 bases from J, with 20 bases between. CDR3 in DNA: TGCAGTGCTTATAGTGGGGGAAAGGAAGGTGGCTACACCTTC. Its protein product is CSAYSGGKEGGYTF.

This rearrangement joins TRBV3-1 to TRBJ1-5; the match to TRBD1 covers 9 bases. CDR1 and CDR2 (germline): LGHDT, YNNKEL (reference sequence). CDR3 length equals 14 residues. With 6 bases clipped from V and 6 bases from J, the junction kept 6 bases outside the gene matches. The CDR3 reads CASSVQGASQPQHF. The CDR3 nucleotides are TGTGCCAGCAGTGTACAGGGGGCTAGTCAGCCCCAGCATTTT.

The V gene is TRBV15, the J gene TRBJ2-5; D not resolved. Trimming took off 1 base at V and 3 bases at J, with 9 bases between the two ends. Germline lookup yields CDR1 LNHNV and CDR2 YYDKDF (reference sequence). The CDR3 spans 14 residues. The CDR3 region is CATSRGLLEETQYF. The DNA of the CDR3 is TGTGCCACCAGCAGAGGACTCCTCGAAGAGACCCAGTACTTC.

This chain joins TRBV9 and TRBJ2-2; D is undetermined. The V end was cut by 1 base, the J end by 4 bases, with 8 bases between. The CDR3 has 14 amino acids. CDR1 is SGDLS and CDR2 is YYNGEE in the germline V gene. The CDR3 sequence is CASSVSGLTGELFF. CDR3 nucleotides: TGTGCCAGCAGCGTATCTGGCCTCACCGGGGAGCTGTTTTTT.

In nucleotides, the CDR3 is TGTGCCACCAGTGACTACGGTGGGACTGAAGCTTTCTTT. Amino acid sequence: CATSDYGGTEAFF. V and J are TRBV24-1 and TRBJ1-1, with unresolved D. The CDR3 consists of 13 residues. Looked up from germline, CDR1 is KGHDR and CDR2 is SFDVKD. V was trimmed by 4 bases and J by 5 bases, leaving 10 bases between them.

This clonotype was detected a few times. The chain couples TRBV28 to TRBJ1-3; 9 bases are shared with TRBD1. V shed 8 bases and J 0 bases; nucleotides not matched to a gene: 20. Germline CDR1 MDHEN, CDR2 SYDVKM. This CDR3 is 20 amino acids long. In DNA, the CDR3 is TGTGCCAGCGGGGACCCACAGGGGGCACTTACTTCCTTCTCTGGAAACACCATATATTTT. Amino acid sequence: CASGDPQGALTSFSGNTIYF. Variable domain in full (rest from reference TRBV28 and TRBJ1-3): DVKVTQSSRYLVKRTGEKVFLECVQDMDHENMFWYRQDPGLGLRLIYFSYDVKMKEKGDIPEGYSVSREKKERFSLILESASTNQTSMYLCASGDPQGALTSFSGNTIYFGEGSWLTVV.

J is TRBJ2-6 and V is TRBV12-3 or TRBV12-4, with 7 positions matching TRBD1. The V gene end was trimmed by 6 bases and the J gene end by 2 bases; junction bases not matched to a gene: 7. The CDR3 runs to 16 residues. For the CDR3, the DNA is TGTGCCAGCAGGGGGATAGACAGGGCTGGGGCCAACGTCCTGACTTTC. This codes for CASRGIDRAGANVLTF.